One sample yielded the 12 T cell receptor beta chains listed below, sequenced in a study of blood T cells in healthy people across ages. Sample-barcoded 5' priming and a J-beta primer mix drove a second PCR of roughly 6 to 12 cycles. TCRdb re-derived calls from the 5' RACE reads in MiXCR, one entry per CDR3 protein. The sample has 1.5 million to 2 million distinct CDR3 sequences, 35% to 50% seen once. Sequencing was performed on blood. The receptor set was obtained from a human donor in good health.

This clonotype showed up many times. V is TRBV7-2 and J is TRBJ2-4, with no clear D. Deletions cut 2 bases from V and 9 bases from J, with 11 bases between. Germline loops: CDR1 SGHTA, CDR2 FQGNSA. The CDR3 covers 13 residues. This CDR3 reads CASSLNQPGIQYF. For the CDR3, the DNA is TGTGCCAGCAGCTTAAATCAGCCGGGCATTCAGTACTTC. The full variable domain, completed using reference TRBV7-2 and TRBJ2-4, is GAGVSQSPSNKVTEKGKDVELRCDPISGHTALYWYRQSLGQGLEFLIYFQGNSAPDKSGLPSDRFSAERTGGSVSTLTIQRTQQEDSAVYLCASSLNQPGIQYFGAGTRLSVL.

The chain uses TRBV29-1 and TRBJ2-7; D may correspond to TRBD1 or TRBD2 (5 bases each). The CDR3 has 14 residues. Trimming removed 5 bases from V and 0 bases from J, with 14 bases in between. The germline gives CDR1 SQVTM, CDR2 ANQGSEA. This CDR3 reads CSVRGNRRSYEQYF. In DNA, the CDR3 is TGCAGCGTTCGGGGTAACAGGCGCTCCTACGAGCAGTACTTC.

This rearrangement joins TRBV11-2 to TRBJ2-1; tentative D call: TRBD1 (6 bases). V was pared by 5 bases and J by 8 bases, with 13 bases between. The CDR3 is 13 amino acids. The V gene's germline CDR1 is SGHAT and CDR2 FQNNGV. The CDR3 bases are TGTGCCAGCAGCGTAGGACAGAGCCATGAGCAGTTCTTC. It encodes CASSVGQSHEQFF.

Concerning this clonotype itself: The germline gene is not matched at one end of the junction; a read error may be the cause. The genes are TRBV2 and TRBJ1-1; 11 nucleotides line up with TRBD1. CDR1 SNHLY and CDR2 FYNNEI come from the germline V gene. The CDR3 sequence is 13 residues long. This CDR3 is CACSPPGTGGAFF. As DNA, the CDR3 is TGTGCCTGCAGCCCCCCCGGGACAGGGGGAGCTTTCTTT.

This clonotype was recorded many times. Being one base from a much bigger clone, this may be a read error. The V gene is TRBV15, the J gene TRBJ1-2, with D maybe TRBD1 (5 bases). Trimming took off 5 bases at V and 6 bases at J, with 13 bases between the two ends. Germline CDR1 and CDR2: LNHNV and YYDKDF (reference sequence). The CDR3 consists of 13 residues. The CDR3 sequence is CATSGDLCDGYTF. DNA for the CDR3: TGTGCCACCAGCGGGGACCTCTGTGATGGCTACACCTTC. Filled out from reference TRBV15 and TRBJ1-2, the complete variable domain reads DAMVIQNPRYQVTQFGKPVTLSCSQTLNHNVMYWYQQKSSQAPKLLFHYYDKDFNNEADTPDNFQSRRPNTSFCFLDIRSPGLGDTAMYLCATSGDLCDGYTFGSGTRLTVV.

The chain recombines TRBV10-3 with TRBJ2-4; D unclear. Gene TRBJ2-7 matches the end of the DNA better, so the J call may be wrong. The CDR3 totals 12 residues. Per germline, CDR1 ENHRY and CDR2 SYGVKD. Here the CDR3 DNA reads TGTGCCATCAGTGAGGGCGGCAACGAGCAGTACTTC. Amino acids: CAISEGGNEQYF.

This chain connects TRBV12-3 or TRBV12-4 to TRBJ1-4; TRBD1 agrees at 9 bases. The CDR3 is 17 amino acids. V trimming: 5 bases; J trimming: 4 bases; junction bases outside the gene matches: 11. The CDR3 DNA is TGTGCCAGCAGTCTAGGACAGGGGACCTCTTTTAATGAAAAACTGTTTTTT. Protein product: CASSLGQGTSFNEKLFF.

The J gene is TRBJ1-1, the V gene TRBV12-3 or TRBV12-4; maybe TRBD1 (6 bases). The CDR3 spans 14 residues. The V gene lost 5 bases and the J gene lost 6 bases, with 16 bases spanning the gap. CDR3 protein: CASSPQVGGAEAFF. CDR3 coding DNA: TGTGCCAGCAGTCCCCAGGTCGGGGGCGCTGAAGCTTTCTTT.

This chain connects TRBV7-9 to TRBJ2-5; a possible D gene is TRBD2 (6 bases). The V end lost 3 bases, the J end lost 5 bases, and 19 bases lay between the germline ends. CDR1 is SEHNR, CDR2 FQNEAQ, per germline (reference sequence). The CDR3 consists of 16 residues. The CDR3 DNA follows: TGTGCCAGCAGCTTCGGTCCGGGGGTGTCCGTTGAGACCCAGTACTTC. Translation: CASSFGPGVSVETQYF.

This clonotype was seen repeatedly, ten times or more. This sequence joins TRBV5-1 and TRBJ2-7; TRBD1 agrees at 7 bases. This CDR3 spans 14 amino acids. J lost 3 bases, V lost 0 bases, and 3 bases had no gene match. The germline V gene has CDR1 SGHRS and CDR2 YFSETQ. The DNA of the CDR3 is TGCGCCAGCAGCTTGGGAGGGGGCGACTACGAGCAGTACTTC. Translated, it gives CASSLGGGDYEQYF.

This chain links TRBV20-1 with TRBJ1-2; 7 nucleotides align to TRBD1. Germline CDR1 reads DFQATT; CDR2 reads SNEGSKA (reference sequence). This CDR3 has 14 residues. Trimming cost V 3 bases and J 5 bases; bases outside gene matches: 9. This CDR3 is CSARSNRGIYGYTF. The DNA of the CDR3 is TGCAGTGCTAGGAGCAACAGGGGAATATATGGCTACACCTTC.

This clonotype was detected a few times. V and J are TRBV7-9 and TRBJ2-6, with TRBD2 identical over 8 bases. Germline loops: CDR1 SEHNR, CDR2 FQNEAQ (reference sequence). The CDR3 loop spans 18 amino acids. The V and J ends lost 6 bases and 2 bases, in that order; junction bases with no gene match: 12. In DNA, the CDR3 is TGTGCCAGCAGACCGGGACTAGGATTCCCCCCTGGGGCCAACGTCCTGACTTTC. It encodes CASRPGLGFPPGANVLTF.